This T cell receptor (beta chain) was documented in a study of technical replicates of blood from several donors (dated by TCRdb to about 2017). In the case of this clone: Its antigen is not yet known. Base quality data are lacking; no much larger clone is found one base away.

The method was the immunoSEQ multiplex PCR assay. TCRdb stores this immuneACCESS table with in-frame sequences only. Part of the clones is absent; in the studies checked, under half of the shortfall reflects unresolved V genes, and no reason is known for the rest. This sample is represented by some 73,000 clones; roughly nine tenths of them were singletons. The ten largest clones add up to approximately 4.6% of the sample. The sample taken for sequencing was PBMCs. The TCR originated in a human donor in good health. Some clones in this sample may be carry-over from other donors' samples.

The DNA sequence follows: TGTGCCAGCAGCGTAGGTAAGGGGCAGGGAAACACCATATATTTT. Protein translation: CASSVGKGQGNTIYF. This chain joins TRBV9 to TRBJ1-3, and TRBD1 may be the D gene, going by 5 matching bases. The CDR3 contains 15 residues, cysteine and phenylalanine counted. Of the read, only the CDR3 DNA is kept; its 45 bases are in frame from base 1. Cut back by 0 bases and 4 bases, the V and J ends lie 11 bases apart. The germline V gene supplies CDR1 SGDLS and CDR2 YYNGEE.